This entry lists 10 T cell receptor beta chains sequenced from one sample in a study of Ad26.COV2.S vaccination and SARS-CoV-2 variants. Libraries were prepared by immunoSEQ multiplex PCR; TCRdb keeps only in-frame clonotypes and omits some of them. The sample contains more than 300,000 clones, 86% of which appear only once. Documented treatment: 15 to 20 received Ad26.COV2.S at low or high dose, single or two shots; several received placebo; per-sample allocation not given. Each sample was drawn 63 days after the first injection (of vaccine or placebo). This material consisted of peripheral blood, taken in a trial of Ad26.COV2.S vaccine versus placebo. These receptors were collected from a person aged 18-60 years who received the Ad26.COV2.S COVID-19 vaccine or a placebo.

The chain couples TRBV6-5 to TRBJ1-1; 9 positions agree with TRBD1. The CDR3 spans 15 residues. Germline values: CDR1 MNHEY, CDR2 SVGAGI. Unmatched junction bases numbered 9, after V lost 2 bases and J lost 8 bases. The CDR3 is CASSYRDRAAREAFF. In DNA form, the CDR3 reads TGTGCCAGCAGTTACCGGGACAGGGCGGCCCGAGAAGCTTTCTTT.

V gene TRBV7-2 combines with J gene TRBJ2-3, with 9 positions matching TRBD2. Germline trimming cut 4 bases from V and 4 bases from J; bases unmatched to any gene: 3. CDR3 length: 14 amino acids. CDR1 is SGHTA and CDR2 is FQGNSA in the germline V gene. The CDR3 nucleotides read TGTGCCAGCAGCTCAAGACTAGCGGCAGATACGCAGTATTTT. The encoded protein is CASSSRLAADTQYF.

DNA of the CDR3: TGTGCCAGCAGTGACGGCACAGGGTCCGATCAGCCCCAGCATTTT. Protein product: CASSDGTGSDQPQHF. This chain uses TRBV6-1 with TRBJ1-5; TRBD1 might be the D (6 bases). CDR3 length: 15 amino acids. V was cut by 3 bases and J by 5 bases, with 14 bases left in between. The germline CDR1 and CDR2 sequences are MNHNS and SASEGT.

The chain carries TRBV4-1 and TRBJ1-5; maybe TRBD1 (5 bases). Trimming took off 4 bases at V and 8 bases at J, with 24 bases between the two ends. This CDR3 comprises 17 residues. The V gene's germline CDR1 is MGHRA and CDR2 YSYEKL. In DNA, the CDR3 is TGCGCCAGCAGCCTACGGGGAGGGCTTGCCACGGGGGAGCCCCAGCATTTT. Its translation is CASSLRGGLATGEPQHF.

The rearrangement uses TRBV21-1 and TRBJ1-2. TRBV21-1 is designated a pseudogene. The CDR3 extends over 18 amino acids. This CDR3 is CASIFPRGRPLPNYGYTF. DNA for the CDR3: TGTGCCAGCATCTTCCCGAGAGGGAGACCACTTCCTAACTATGGCTACACCTTC.

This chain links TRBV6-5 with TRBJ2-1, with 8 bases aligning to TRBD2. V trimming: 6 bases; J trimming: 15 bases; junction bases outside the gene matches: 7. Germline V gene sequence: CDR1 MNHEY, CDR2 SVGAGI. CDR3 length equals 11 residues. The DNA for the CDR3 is TGTGCCAGCAGAAATAGCGGGGAATGGTTCTTC. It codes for CASRNSGEWFF.

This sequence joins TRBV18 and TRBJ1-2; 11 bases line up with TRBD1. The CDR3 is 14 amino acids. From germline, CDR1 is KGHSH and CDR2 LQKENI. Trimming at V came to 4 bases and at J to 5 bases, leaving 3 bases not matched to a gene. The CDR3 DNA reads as TGTGCCAGCTCACGGGACAGGGGGAATTATGGCTACACCTTC. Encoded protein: CASSRDRGNYGYTF.

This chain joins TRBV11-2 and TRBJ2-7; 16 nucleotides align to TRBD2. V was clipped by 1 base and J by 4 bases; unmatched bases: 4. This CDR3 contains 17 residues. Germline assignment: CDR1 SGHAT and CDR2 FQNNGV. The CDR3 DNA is TGTGCCAGCAGCTTAGCGGGACTAGCGGGGGGGAGGTACGAGCAGTACTTC. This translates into CASSLAGLAGGRYEQYF.

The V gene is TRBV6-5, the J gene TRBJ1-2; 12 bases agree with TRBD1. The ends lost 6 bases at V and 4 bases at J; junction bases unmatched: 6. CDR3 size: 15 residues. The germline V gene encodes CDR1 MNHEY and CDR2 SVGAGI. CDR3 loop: CASSVGTGGGYGYTF. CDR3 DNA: TGTGCCAGCAGCGTCGGGACAGGGGGCGGCTATGGCTACACCTTC.

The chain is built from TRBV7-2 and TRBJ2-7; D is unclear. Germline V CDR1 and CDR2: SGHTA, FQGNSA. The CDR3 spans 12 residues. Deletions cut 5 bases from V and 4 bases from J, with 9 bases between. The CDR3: CASSRDRYEQYF. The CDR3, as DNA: TGTGCCAGCAGCCGTGACCGATACGAGCAGTACTTC.